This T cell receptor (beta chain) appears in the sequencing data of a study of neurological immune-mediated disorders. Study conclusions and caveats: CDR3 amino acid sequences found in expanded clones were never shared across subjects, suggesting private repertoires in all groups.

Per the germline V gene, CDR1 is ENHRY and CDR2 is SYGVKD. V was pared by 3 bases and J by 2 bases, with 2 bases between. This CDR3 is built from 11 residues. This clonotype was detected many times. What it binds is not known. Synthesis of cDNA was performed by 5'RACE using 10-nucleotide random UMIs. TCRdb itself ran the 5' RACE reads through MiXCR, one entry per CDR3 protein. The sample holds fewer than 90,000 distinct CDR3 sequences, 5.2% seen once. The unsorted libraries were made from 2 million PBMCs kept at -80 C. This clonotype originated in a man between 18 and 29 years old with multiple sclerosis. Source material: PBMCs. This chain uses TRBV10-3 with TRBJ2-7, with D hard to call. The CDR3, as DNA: TGTGCCATCAGTGAAACCTACGAGCAGTACTTC. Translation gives CAISETYEQYF.